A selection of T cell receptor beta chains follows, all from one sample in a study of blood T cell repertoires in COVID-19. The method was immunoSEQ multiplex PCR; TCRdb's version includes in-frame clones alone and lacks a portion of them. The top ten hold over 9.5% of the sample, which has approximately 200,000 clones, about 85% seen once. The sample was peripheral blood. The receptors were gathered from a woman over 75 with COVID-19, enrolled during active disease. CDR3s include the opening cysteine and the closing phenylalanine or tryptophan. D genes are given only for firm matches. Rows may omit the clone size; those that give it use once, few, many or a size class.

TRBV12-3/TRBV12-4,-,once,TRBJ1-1,CASSIDKNTEAFF,TGTGCCAGCAGTATCGACAAGAACACTGAAGCTTTCTTT
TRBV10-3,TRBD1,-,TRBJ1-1,CAISTTGGNTEAFF,TGTGCCATCAGTACCACAGGGGGAAACACTGAAGCTTTCTTT
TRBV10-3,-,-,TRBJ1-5,CAISESRGVGNQPQHF,TGTGCCATCAGTGAGTCCAGGGGTGTGGGCAATCAGCCCCAGCATTTT
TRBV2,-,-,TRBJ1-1,CASSEILQGEAFF,TGTGCCAGCAGTGAGATTTTACAGGGTGAAGCTTTCTTT
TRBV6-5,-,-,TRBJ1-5,CASSYSGQGSQPQHF,TGTGCCAGCAGTTACTCAGGGCAGGGGAGTCAGCCCCAGCATTTT
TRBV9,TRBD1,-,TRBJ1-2,CASSGTGQDNDEEHRGYGYTF,TGTGCCAGCAGTGGCACGGGACAGGACAACGACGAGGAGCATCGCGGCTATGGCTACACCTTC
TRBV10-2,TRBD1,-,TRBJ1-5,CASSGQVLNQPQHF,TGCGCCAGCAGCGGACAGGTCTTGAATCAGCCCCAGCATTTT
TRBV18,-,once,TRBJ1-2,CASSPGLANYGYTF,TGTGCCAGCTCACCTGGTCTAGCTAACTATGGCTACACCTTC
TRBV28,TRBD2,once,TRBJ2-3,CASSPLGGGRDTQYF,TGTGCCAGCAGCCCCCTGGGGGGGGGAAGGGATACGCAGTATTTT
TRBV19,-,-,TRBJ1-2,CASSIAQDPIYGYTF,TGTGCCAGTAGTATCGCACAGGATCCTATCTATGGCTACACCTTC
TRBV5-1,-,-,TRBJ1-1,CASSFARTTRLTEAFF,TGCGCCAGCAGCTTCGCCCGGACTACAAGACTCACTGAAGCTTTCTTT
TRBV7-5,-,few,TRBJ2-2,CVRSPNNWGRVTGELFF,TGTGTCAGAAGCCCTAACAACTGGGGGCGGGTCACCGGGGAGCTGTTTTTT
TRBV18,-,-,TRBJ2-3,CASSPLSGGSTDTQYF,TGTGCCAGCTCACCTCTGAGCGGTGGGTCCACAGATACGCAGTATTTT
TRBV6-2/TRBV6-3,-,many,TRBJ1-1,CASSWSQSPEAFF,TGTGCCAGCAGTTGGTCACAGAGCCCTGAAGCTTTCTTT
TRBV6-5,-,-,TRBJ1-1,CASGAGVGRGTEAFF,TGTGCCAGCGGCGCGGGGGTGGGGCGGGGCACTGAAGCTTTCTTT
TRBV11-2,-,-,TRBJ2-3,CASSPTPDTQYF,TGTGCCAGCAGCCCAACACCAGATACGCAGTATTTT
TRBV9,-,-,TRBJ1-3,CASSVSETRGNTIYF,TGTGCCAGCAGCGTATCAGAGACGAGGGGAAACACCATATATTTT
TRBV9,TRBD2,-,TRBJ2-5,CASSDGTSGGADETQYF,TGTGCCAGCAGCGATGGGACTAGCGGGGGGGCTGATGAGACCCAGTACTTC
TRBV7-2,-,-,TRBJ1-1,CASSLDQGIGTEAFF,TGTGCCAGCAGCTTAGATCAGGGGATTGGCACTGAAGCTTTCTTT
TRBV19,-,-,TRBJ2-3,CASTPGLFSTDTQYF,TGTGCCAGTACCCCGGGACTCTTTAGCACAGATACGCAGTATTTT
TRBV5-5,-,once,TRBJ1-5,CASSLEQGYNQPQHF,TGTGCCAGCAGCTTGGAACAGGGATACAATCAGCCCCAGCATTTT
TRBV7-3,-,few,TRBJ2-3,CASSPYRESDTQYF,TGTGCCAGCAGCCCTTACAGGGAGTCAGATACGCAGTATTTT
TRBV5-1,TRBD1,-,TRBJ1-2,CASSWAGGVIYGYTF,TGCGCCAGCAGCTGGGCAGGGGGCGTCATCTATGGCTACACCTTC
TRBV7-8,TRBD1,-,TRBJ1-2,CASSLEGGAGYGYTF,TGTGCCAGCAGCTTAGAAGGGGGCGCAGGCTATGGCTACACCTTC
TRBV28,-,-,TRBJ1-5,CASSSGQRAIGGQPQHF,TGTGCCAGCAGTTCAGGCCAGAGGGCTATAGGGGGTCAGCCCCAGCATTTT
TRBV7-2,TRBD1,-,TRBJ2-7,CASSFGTGRVEQYF,TGTGCCAGCAGCTTCGGGACAGGGCGGGTCGAGCAGTACTTC
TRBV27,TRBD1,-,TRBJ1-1,CASSLTGLNTEAFF,TGTGCCAGCAGTTTGACAGGGTTGAACACTGAAGCTTTCTTT
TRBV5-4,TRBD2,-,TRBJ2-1,CASIVRSSGGAGEQFF,TGTGCCAGCATCGTCCGATCTAGCGGGGGGGCCGGTGAGCAGTTCTTC
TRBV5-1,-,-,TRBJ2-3,CASSLVATSTDTQYF,TGCGCCAGCAGCTTGGTTGCCACAAGCACAGATACGCAGTATTTT
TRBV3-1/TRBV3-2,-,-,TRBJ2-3,CASSQDEPGSRQYF,TGTGCCAGCAGCCAAGATGAGCCCGGGTCGAGGCAGTATTTT
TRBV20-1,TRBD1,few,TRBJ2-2,CSASKVTGRAGELFF,TGCAGTGCTAGTAAGGTGACAGGGCGGGCCGGGGAGCTGTTTTTT
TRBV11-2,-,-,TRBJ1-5,CASSLGRGEGQHF,TGTGCCAGCAGCTTAGGCCGCGGTGAAGGCCAGCATTTT
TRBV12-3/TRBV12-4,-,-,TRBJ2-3,CASSELATDTQYF,TGTGCCAGCAGTGAACTAGCCACAGATACGCAGTATTTT
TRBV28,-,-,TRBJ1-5,CASSLFPGDPLQPQHF,TGTGCCAGCAGTTTATTCCCAGGGGACCCTCTGCAGCCCCAGCATTTT
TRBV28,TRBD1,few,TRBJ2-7,CASSPYALQGAGLEQYF,TGTGCCAGCAGTCCGTATGCCCTTCAGGGGGCGGGTCTGGAGCAGTACTTC
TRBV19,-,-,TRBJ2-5,CASSTGWGPQETQYF,TGTGCCAGTAGTACAGGCTGGGGCCCCCAAGAGACCCAGTACTTC
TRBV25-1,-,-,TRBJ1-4,CASTTTATNEKLFF,TGTGCCAGCACGACTACGGCAACTAATGAAAAACTGTTTTTT
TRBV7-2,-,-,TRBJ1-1,CASSQTQGLEAFF,TGTGCCAGCAGCCAGACGCAGGGGTTGGAAGCTTTCTTT
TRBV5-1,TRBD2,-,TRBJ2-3,CASSMRAGTNGDTQYF,TGCGCCAGCAGTATGAGGGCCGGGACTAACGGAGATACGCAGTATTTT
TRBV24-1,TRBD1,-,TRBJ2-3,CATRSGGSGTDTQYF,TGTGCCACCAGATCAGGGGGCAGTGGGACAGATACGCAGTATTTT
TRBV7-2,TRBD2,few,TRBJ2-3,CASSLQAGSLTDTQYF,TGTGCCAGCAGCCTACAAGCGGGGTCCCTCACAGATACGCAGTATTTT
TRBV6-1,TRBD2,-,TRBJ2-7,CASSEKVAGGLGSYEQYF,TGTGCCAGCAGTGAAAAGGTAGCGGGGGGTCTGGGCTCCTACGAGCAGTACTTC
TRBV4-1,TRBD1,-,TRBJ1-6,CASSQWDLAGGERTPLHF,TGCGCCAGCAGCCAATGGGACCTGGCAGGGGGTGAGAGGACACCCCTCCACTTT
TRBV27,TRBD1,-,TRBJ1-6,CASTQGDGYSPLHF,TGTGCCAGCACCCAGGGGGACGGTTATTCACCCCTCCACTTT
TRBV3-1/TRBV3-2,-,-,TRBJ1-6,CASSQDSSWASPLHF,TGTGCCAGCAGCCAAGACTCCTCGTGGGCATCACCCCTCCACTTT
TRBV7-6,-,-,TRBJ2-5,CASSLAGQGGETQYF,TGTGCCAGCAGCTTAGCGGGTCAGGGAGGTGAGACCCAGTACTTC